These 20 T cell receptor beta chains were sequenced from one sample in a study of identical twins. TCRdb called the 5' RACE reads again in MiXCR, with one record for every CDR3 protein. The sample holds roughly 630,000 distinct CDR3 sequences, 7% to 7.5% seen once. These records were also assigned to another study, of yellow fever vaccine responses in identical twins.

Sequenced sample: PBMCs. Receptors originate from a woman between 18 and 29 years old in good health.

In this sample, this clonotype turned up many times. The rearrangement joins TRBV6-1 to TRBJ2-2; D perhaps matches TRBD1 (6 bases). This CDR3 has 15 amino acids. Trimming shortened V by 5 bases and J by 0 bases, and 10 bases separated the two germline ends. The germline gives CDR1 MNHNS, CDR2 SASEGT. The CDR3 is CASSIGQPNTGELFF. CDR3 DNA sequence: TGTGCCAGCAGTATTGGACAGCCGAACACCGGGGAGCTGTTTTTT.

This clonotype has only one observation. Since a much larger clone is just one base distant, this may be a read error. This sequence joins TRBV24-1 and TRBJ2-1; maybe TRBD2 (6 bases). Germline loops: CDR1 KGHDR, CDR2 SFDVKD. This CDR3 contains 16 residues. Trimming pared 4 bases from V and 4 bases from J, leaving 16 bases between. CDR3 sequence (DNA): TGTGCCACCAGTGAACTTAGCGGTGGGGGTTACAATGAGCAGTTCTTC. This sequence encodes CATSELSGGGYNEQFF.

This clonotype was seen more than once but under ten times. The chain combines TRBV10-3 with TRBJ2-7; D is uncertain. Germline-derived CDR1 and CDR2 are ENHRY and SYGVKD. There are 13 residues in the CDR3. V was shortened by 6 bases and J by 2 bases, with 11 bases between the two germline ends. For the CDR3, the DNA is TGTGCCATCAGACCCACACATGCCTACGAGCAGTACTTC. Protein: CAIRPTHAYEQYF.

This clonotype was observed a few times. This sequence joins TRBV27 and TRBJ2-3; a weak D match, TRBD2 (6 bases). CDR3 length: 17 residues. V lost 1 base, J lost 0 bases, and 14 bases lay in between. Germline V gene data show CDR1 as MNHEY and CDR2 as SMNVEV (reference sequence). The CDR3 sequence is CASSLWLGGTSTDTQYF. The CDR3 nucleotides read TGTGCCAGCAGTTTATGGTTGGGGGGAACTAGCACAGATACGCAGTATTTT.

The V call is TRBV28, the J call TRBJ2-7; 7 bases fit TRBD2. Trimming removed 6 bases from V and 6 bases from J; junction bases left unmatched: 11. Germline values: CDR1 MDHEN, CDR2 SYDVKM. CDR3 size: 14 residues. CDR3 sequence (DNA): TGTGCCAGCAGCATTCCCAGCGGGATAGGCGAGCAGTACTTC. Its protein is CASSIPSGIGEQYF.

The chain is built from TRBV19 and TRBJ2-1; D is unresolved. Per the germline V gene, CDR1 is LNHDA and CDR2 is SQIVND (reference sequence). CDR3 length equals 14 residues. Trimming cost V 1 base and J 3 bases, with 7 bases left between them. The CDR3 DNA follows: TGTGCCAGTAGTATAGTGGCCGGCTACAATGAGCAGTTCTTC. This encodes CASSIVAGYNEQFF.

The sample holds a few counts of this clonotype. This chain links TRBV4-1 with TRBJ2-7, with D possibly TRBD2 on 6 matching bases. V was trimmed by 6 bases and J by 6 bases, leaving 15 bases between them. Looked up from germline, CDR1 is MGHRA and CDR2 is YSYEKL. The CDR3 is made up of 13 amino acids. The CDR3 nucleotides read TGCGCCAGCAGTCCACTGGAGGGGTCCGAGCAGTACGTC. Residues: CASSPLEGSEQYV.

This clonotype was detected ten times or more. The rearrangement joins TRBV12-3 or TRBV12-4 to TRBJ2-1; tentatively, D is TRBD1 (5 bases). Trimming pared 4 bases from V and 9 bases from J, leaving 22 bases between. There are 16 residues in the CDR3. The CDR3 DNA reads TGTGCCAGCAGTTGGTTTGGCAGAGCCATCCAGGGTGAGCAGTTCTTC. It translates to CASSWFGRAIQGEQFF.

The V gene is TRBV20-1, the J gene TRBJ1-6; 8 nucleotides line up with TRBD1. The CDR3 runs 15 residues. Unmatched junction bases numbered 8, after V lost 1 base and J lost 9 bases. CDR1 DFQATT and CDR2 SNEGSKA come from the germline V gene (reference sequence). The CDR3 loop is CSARVTGQGGSPLHF. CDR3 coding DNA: TGCAGTGCTAGAGTTACCGGACAGGGAGGTTCACCCCTCCACTTT.

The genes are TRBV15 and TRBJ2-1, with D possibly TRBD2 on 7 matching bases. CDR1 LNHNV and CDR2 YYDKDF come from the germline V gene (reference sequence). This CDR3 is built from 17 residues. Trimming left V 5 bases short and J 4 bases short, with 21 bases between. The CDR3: CATSGGAEIVSYNEQFF. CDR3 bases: TGTGCCACCAGCGGGGGGGCGGAAATTGTCTCATACAATGAGCAGTTCTTC.

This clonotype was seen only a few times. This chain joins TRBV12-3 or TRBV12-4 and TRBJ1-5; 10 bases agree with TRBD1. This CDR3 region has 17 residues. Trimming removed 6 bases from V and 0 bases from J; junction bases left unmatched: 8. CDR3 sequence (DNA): TGTGCCAGCAGGGGACAGGGGACTTTCTATAGCAATCAGCCCCAGCATTTT. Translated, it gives CASRGQGTFYSNQPQHF.

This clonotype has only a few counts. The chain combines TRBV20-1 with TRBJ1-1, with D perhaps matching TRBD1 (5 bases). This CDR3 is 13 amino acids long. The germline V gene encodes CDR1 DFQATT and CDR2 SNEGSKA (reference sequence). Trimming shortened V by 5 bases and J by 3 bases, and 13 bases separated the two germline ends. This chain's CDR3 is CSASPGGDTEAFF. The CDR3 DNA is TGCAGTGCTTCCCCGGGGGGAGACACTGAAGCTTTCTTT.

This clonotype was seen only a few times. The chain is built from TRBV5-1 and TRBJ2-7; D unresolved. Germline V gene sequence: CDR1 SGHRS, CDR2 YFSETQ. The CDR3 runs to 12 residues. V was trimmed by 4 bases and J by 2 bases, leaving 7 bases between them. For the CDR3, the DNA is TGCGCCAGCAGCCCCGACACCTACGAGCAGTACTTC. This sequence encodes CASSPDTYEQYF.

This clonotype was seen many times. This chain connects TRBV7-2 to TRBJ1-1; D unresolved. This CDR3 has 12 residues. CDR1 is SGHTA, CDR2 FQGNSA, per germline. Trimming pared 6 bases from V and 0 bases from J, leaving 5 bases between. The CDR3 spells CASRDLNTEAFF. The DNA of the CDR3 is TGTGCCAGCAGGGATTTGAACACTGAAGCTTTCTTT.

CDR3 protein: CASSQDNGQTNSPLHF. In nucleotides, the CDR3 is TGCGCCAGCAGCCAAGATAACGGCCAGACCAATTCACCCCTCCACTTT. This sequence joins TRBV4-1 and TRBJ1-6; D gene ambiguous. CDR1 is MGHRA and CDR2 is YSYEKL in the germline V gene. V lost 0 bases to trimming and J lost 7 bases, with 13 bases between them. The CDR3 has 16 residues.

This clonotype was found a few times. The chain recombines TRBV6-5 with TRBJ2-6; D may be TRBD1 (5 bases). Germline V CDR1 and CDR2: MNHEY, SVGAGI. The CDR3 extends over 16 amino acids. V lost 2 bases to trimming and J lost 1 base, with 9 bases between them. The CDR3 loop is CASSYTRGSGANVLTF. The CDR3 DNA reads TGTGCCAGCAGTTACACAAGGGGATCTGGGGCCAACGTCCTGACTTTC.

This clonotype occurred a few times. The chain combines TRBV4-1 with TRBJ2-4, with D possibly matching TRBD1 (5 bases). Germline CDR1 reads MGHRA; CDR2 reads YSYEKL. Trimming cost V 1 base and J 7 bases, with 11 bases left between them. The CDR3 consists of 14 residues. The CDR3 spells CASSQGGPKNIQYF. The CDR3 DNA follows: TGCGCCAGCAGCCAAGGGGGCCCGAAGAACATTCAGTACTTC.

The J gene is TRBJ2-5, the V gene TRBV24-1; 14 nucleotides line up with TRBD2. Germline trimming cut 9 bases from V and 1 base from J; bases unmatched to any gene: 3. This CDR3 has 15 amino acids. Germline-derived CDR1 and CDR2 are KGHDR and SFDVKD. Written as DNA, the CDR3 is TGTGCCACCGTAGGACTAGCGGGGGGCCAAGAGACCCAGTACTTC. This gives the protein CATVGLAGGQETQYF.

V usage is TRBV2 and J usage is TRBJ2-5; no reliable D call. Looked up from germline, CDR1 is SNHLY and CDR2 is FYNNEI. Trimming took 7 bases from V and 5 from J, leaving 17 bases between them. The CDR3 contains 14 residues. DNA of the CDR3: TGTGCCAGCAAAGATTTAAGGCCACGGGAGACCCAGTACTTC. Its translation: CASKDLRPRETQYF.

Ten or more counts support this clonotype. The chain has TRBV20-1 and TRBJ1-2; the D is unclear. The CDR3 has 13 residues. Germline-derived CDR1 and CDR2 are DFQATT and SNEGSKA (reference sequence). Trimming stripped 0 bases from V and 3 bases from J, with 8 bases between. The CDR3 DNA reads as TGCAGTGCTAGAGATAGGGATCACTATGGCTACACCTTC. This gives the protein CSARDRDHYGYTF.